These 21 T cell receptor beta chains were sequenced from one sample in a study of metastatic and nonmetastatic thyroid tumors. Patients were all untreated before their thyroid surgery. TCRdb re-analyzed the PCR reads using MiXCR. The sample lists thousands of clones; about 35% were seen once. Sequencing input: adjacent normal tissue. All receptors derive from a female donor with papillary thyroid cancer or a benign thyroid nodule (not recorded which). Some clones in this sample may be carry-over from other donors' samples.

V is TRBV30 and J is TRBJ2-7; D may match TRBD1 or TRBD2 (5 bases each). Per germline, CDR1 GTSNPN and CDR2 SVGIG (reference sequence). The CDR3 runs 14 residues. V dropped 0 bases and J dropped 2 bases, with 11 bases sitting between them. CDR3 sequence (DNA): TGTGCCTGGAGTGTAGCAGGGACGGCCTACGAGCAGTACTTC. It encodes CAWSVAGTAYEQYF.

This clone occurred a few times. The CDR3 DNA is TGTGCCAGCTCCACAGGGGGGTATACGAGCAATCAGCCCCAGCATTTT. Amino acids: CASSTGGYTSNQPQHF. This rearrangement joins TRBV19 to TRBJ1-5, with 8 bases identical to TRBD1. The CDR3 loop spans 16 amino acids. The V gene end was trimmed by 9 bases and the J gene end by 1 base; junction bases not matched to a gene: 11. Germline assignment: CDR1 LNHDA and CDR2 SQIVND (reference sequence).

Regarding this clone: A junction end diverges from the germline sequence, so it may reflect a read error. The chain employs TRBV5-1 and TRBJ2-1, with 8 positions matching TRBD2. CDR3 length: 16 residues. Per germline, CDR1 SGHRS and CDR2 YFSETQ. The CDR3 sequence is CASSPTPGLGTNKQFF. The CDR3 DNA follows: TGCGCCAGCAGCCCAACACCGGGACTAGGGACCAATAAGCAGTTCTTC.

The gene calls are TRBV7-3 and TRBJ1-1, with D unclear. Trimming stripped 6 bases from V and 3 bases from J, with 14 bases between. The CDR3 totals 14 residues. Germline values: CDR1 SGHTA, CDR2 FQGTGA. CDR3 bases: TGTGCCAGCAGGCGGGCCTCGAGCCACACTGAAGCTTTCTTT. Translation gives CASRRASSHTEAFF.

The chain carries TRBV28 and TRBJ2-7; no firm D call. Trimming took 5 bases from V and 2 from J, leaving 4 bases between them. The CDR3 sequence is 11 residues long. From germline, CDR1 is MDHEN and CDR2 SYDVKM. CDR3 DNA sequence: TGTGCCAGCAGTCCCGCCTACGAGCAGTACTTC. As protein: CASSPAYEQYF. The complete variable domain, with remaining parts taken from reference TRBV28 and TRBJ2-7, reads DVKVTQSSRYLVKRTGEKVFLECVQDMDHENMFWYRQDPGLGLRLIYFSYDVKMKEKGDIPEGYSVSREKKERFSLILESASTNQTSMYLCASSPAYEQYFGPGTRLTVT.

This clone is deemed medium-sized. Other nucleotide sequences in the sample specify the same CDR3. The chain couples TRBV18 to TRBJ1-2; TRBD1 might be the D (6 bases). Germline lookup yields CDR1 KGHSH and CDR2 LQKENI. Trimming cost V 2 bases and J 8 bases, with 18 bases left between them. CDR3 length: 15 amino acids. The CDR3 protein is CASSPYITGQEGYTF. CDR3 in DNA: TGTGCCAGCTCACCATATATAACGGGACAAGAGGGCTACACCTTC.

This clone is judged large. The chain joins TRBV7-2 to TRBJ2-7, with 7 bases identical to TRBD2. Germline CDR1 and CDR2: SGHTA and FQGNSA. The CDR3 totals 15 residues. V trimming: 5 bases; J trimming: 3 bases; junction bases outside the gene matches: 10. CDR3 amino acids: CASSPQPGGIYEQYF. The CDR3 DNA reads TGTGCCAGCAGCCCGCAGCCCGGGGGGATCTACGAGCAGTACTTC.

In its sample, this clone is large. The genes are TRBV20-1 and TRBJ2-7, with 8 bases fitting TRBD1. The V gene's germline CDR1 is DFQATT and CDR2 SNEGSKA (reference sequence). The CDR3 length is 14 residues. With 3 bases clipped from V and 0 bases from J, the junction kept 4 bases outside the gene matches. This CDR3 is CSASLGQGSYEQYF. CDR3 coding DNA: TGCAGTGCTAGCTTAGGACAGGGCTCCTACGAGCAGTACTTC.

This clone occurred a few times. The rearrangement uses TRBV29-1 and TRBJ2-1; 11 bases agree with TRBD2. V was clipped by 4 bases and J by 7 bases; unmatched bases: 3. CDR3 length: 13 amino acids. Germline V lookup: CDR1 SQVTM, CDR2 ANQGSEA. The CDR3 here is CSVVAGGTNEQFF. The DNA for the CDR3 is TGCAGCGTTGTAGCGGGAGGGACAAATGAGCAGTTCTTC.

In DNA form, the CDR3 reads TGTGCCAGCAGTACACCGGGACTAGCGAGGAACGAGCAGTACTTC. Residues: CASSTPGLARNEQYF. V gene TRBV7-9 combines with J gene TRBJ2-7; 10 bases agree with TRBD2. CDR1 SEHNR and CDR2 FQNEAQ come from the germline V gene (reference sequence). CDR3 length equals 15 residues. Unmatched junction bases numbered 10, after V lost 6 bases and J lost 5 bases.

This chain's CDR3 is CASSLSDSPERGYTF. CDR3 nucleotides: TGTGCCAGCAGTTTATCCGACAGCCCAGAGAGGGGCTACACCTTC. This chain connects TRBV27 to TRBJ1-2, with D possibly being TRBD1 (5 bases). Germline loops: CDR1 MNHEY, CDR2 SMNVEV (reference sequence). The CDR3 consists of 15 residues. The ends were cut back, 0 bases at V and 8 bases at J, with 16 bases in the middle.

This clone is termed large (0.1 to 1%). The V and J genes are TRBV2 and TRBJ1-2; D is uncertain. Germline V gene data show CDR1 as SNHLY and CDR2 as FYNNEI. The CDR3 has 15 amino acids. V lost 0 bases and J lost 0, with 8 bases in between. The CDR3 DNA reads TGTGCCAGCAGTGAAGCGCGGGGTACTAACTATGGCTACACCTTC. It yields the protein CASSEARGTNYGYTF. Combining the CDR3 with reference TRBV2 and TRBJ1-2 gives the whole variable domain EPEVTQTPSHQVTQMGQEVILRCVPISNHLYFYWYRQILGQKVEFLVSFYNNEISEKSEIFDDQFSVERPDGSNFTLKIRSTKLEDSAMYFCASSEARGTNYGYTFGSGTRLTVV.

This clone came up once. The chain couples TRBV20-1 to TRBJ1-6; 9 bases are shared with TRBD1. CDR3 length: 14 amino acids. CDR1 is DFQATT and CDR2 is SNEGSKA in the germline V gene (reference sequence). V lost 6 bases to trimming and J lost 9 bases; unmatched junction nucleotides: 9. The CDR3: CSAQAGQGGSPLHF. The CDR3 DNA is TGCAGTGCCCAAGCGGGACAGGGAGGTTCACCCCTCCACTTT.

The rearrangement links TRBV6-1 to TRBJ1-5; 7 bases map to TRBD1. The CDR3 is made up of 17 amino acids. J was trimmed by 0 bases and V by 8 bases; bases with no gene match: 13. Germline values: CDR1 MNHNS, CDR2 SASEGT. CDR3 coding DNA: TGTGCCAGCGACGAACTGGCAGGGGGGCATAGCAATCAGCCCCAGCATTTT. Encoded protein: CASDELAGGHSNQPQHF.

The chain links TRBV15 to TRBJ2-1, with 10 nucleotides matching TRBD1. This CDR3 is built from 15 residues. The V segment lost 2 bases and the J segment 5 bases; nucleotides outside the gene matches: 3. Germline CDR1 reads LNHNV; CDR2 reads YYDKDF (reference sequence). Here the CDR3 reads CATSRRTGGNNEQFF. Written as DNA, the CDR3 is TGTGCCACCAGCAGACGGACAGGGGGGAACAATGAGCAGTTCTTC.

The rearrangement joins TRBV30 to TRBJ2-7; 9 bases are a match to TRBD1. Germline-derived CDR1 and CDR2 are GTSNPN and SVGIG (reference sequence). V lost 2 bases and J lost 4; bases outside the gene matches: 3. There are 13 residues in the CDR3. This CDR3 reads CAWSTGQGYEQYF. The CDR3 bases are TGTGCCTGGAGTACTGGACAGGGGTACGAGCAGTACTTC.

This clone has a handful of counts. J is TRBJ2-2 and V is TRBV12-5; weak D call: TRBD2 (5 bases). The CDR3 has 13 residues. V dropped 6 bases and J dropped 4 bases, with 9 bases sitting between them. The V gene's germline CDR1 is LGHNT and CDR2 FRNRAP. The CDR3 nucleotides read TGTGCTAGTGGCCTCGAGGGCACCGGGGAGCTGTTTTTT. It specifies CASGLEGTGELFF.

This clone has more than one count but fewer than ten. For the CDR3, the DNA is TGTGCCAGCAGACGTACAGGGGACAAGCCCCAGCATTTT. It yields the protein CASRRTGDKPQHF. The chain links TRBV27 to TRBJ1-5, with TRBD1 identical over 7 bases. Germline V CDR1 and CDR2: MNHEY, SMNVEV (reference sequence). J gave up 8 bases and V 6 bases, and 7 bases lay outside the gene matches. This CDR3 has 13 amino acids.

This clone was observed a few times. The chain couples TRBV5-1 to TRBJ2-1; 9 bases match TRBD1. With 4 bases clipped from V and 3 bases from J, the junction kept 5 bases outside the gene matches. The CDR3 loop spans 15 amino acids. Germline CDR1 is SGHRS and CDR2 is YFSETQ. CDR3 nucleotide sequence: TGCGCCAGCAGCGCCGGGACAGGGAACTACAATGAGCAGTTCTTC. Translating gives CASSAGTGNYNEQFF.

This chain uses TRBV19 with TRBJ1-1; 11 nucleotides align to TRBD1. Looked up from germline, CDR1 is LNHDA and CDR2 is SQIVND (reference sequence). Losses at the gene ends were 7 bases for V and 10 bases for J; bases not matched to a gene: 11. The CDR3 is made up of 14 amino acids. CDR3 sequence reads: CASNSLGTGGLAFF. The CDR3 DNA sequence: TGTGCCAGTAACTCATTGGGGACAGGGGGGTTAGCTTTCTTT.

This clone was found once. The chain carries TRBV20-1 and TRBJ1-5, with a tentative D call TRBD1 (5 bases). The CDR3 runs 15 residues. Germline assignment: CDR1 DFQATT and CDR2 SNEGSKA (reference sequence). V shed 6 bases and J shed 5 bases, with 20 bases lying between them. This CDR3 is CSAEGRDGGYQPQHF. CDR3 coding DNA: TGCAGTGCCGAGGGTAGGGACGGTGGGTATCAGCCCCAGCATTTT.